The sequence of this TCR beta chain was determined in a study of blood T cell repertoires in COVID-19. Study-wide context: Acute and convalescent COVID-19 samples came from the United States, Italy and Spain. PBMCs, B-cell-depleted T cells, or T cells provided the cDNA or gDNA that made up the material.

In the original workflow: Reference gene primer amplification yielded estimated nucleated cell counts. Repertoires were generated with immunoSEQ multiplex PCR, while TCRdb's copy carries only in-frame clones and drops some. The V and J calls and the clone size are those of that table, but D and trimming were determined from the DNA. The sample lists tens of thousands of clones, 86% occurring once. The V segment lost 3 bases and the J segment 0 bases; nucleotides outside the gene matches: 10. The germline V gene has CDR1 SQVTM and CDR2 ANQGSEA. This CDR3 has 18 amino acids. This sequence was found in a woman of 80 years or more with acute or convalescent COVID-19. The chain joins TRBV29-1 to TRBJ2-1; 11 positions match TRBD2. What was sequenced was peripheral blood. The CDR3 protein is CSVEAGLAESSSYNEQFF. The CDR3 region has the DNA TGCAGCGTTGAGGCGGGACTAGCGGAATCAAGCTCCTACAATGAGCAGTTCTTC.